These T cell receptor beta chains were read from a single sample in a study of technical replicates of blood from a few donors. TCRdb keeps only in-frame clones here, not all; method: immunoSEQ multiplex PCR. The table lists about 60,000 clones, approximately 86% of them singletons. Sequenced input: PBMCs. The receptor set was obtained from a human donor in good health. Some clones in this sample may be carry-over from other donors' samples. The CDR3 runs from the conserved cysteine through the conserved F or W. The order of the fields is CDR3 length, J gene, V gene, D gene, clone size, CDR3 DNA, CDR3 protein. D genes are given only for firm matches. Size tells how often a clone was seen (once, few, many) or the class of an expanded clone, and some rows leave it out.

>14|TRBJ1-2|TRBV7-9|TRBD1|.
TGTGCCAGCAGCCAGACCACAGGGGGCGGTGGCTACACCTTC
CASSQTTGGGGYTF
>16|TRBJ2-1|TRBV7-6|TRBD2|.
TGTGCCAGCAGCTTAGTTGTAGCGGGGGGGCCCCATGAGCAGTTCTTC
CASSLVVAGGPHEQFF
>14|TRBJ2-1|TRBV27|TRBD1|.
TGTGCCAGCAATGGACAGGGGAGTCACAATGAGCAGTTCTTC
CASNGQGSHNEQFF
>12|TRBJ1-6|TRBV2|.|.
TGTGCCGGCGGCAGGGATAATTCACCCCTCCACTTT
CAGGRDNSPLHF
>13|TRBJ2-2|TRBV6-6|.|.
TGTGCCAGTCAGGGTGCGAACACCGGGGAGCTGTTTTTT
CASQGANTGELFF
>14|TRBJ1-2|TRBV6-1|.|.
TGTGCCAGCAGTGAAGCTGGGAGGTTGGATGGCTACACCTTC
CASSEAGRLDGYTF
>18|TRBJ2-7|TRBV4-2|TRBD2|.
TGTGCCAGCAGCCAAGATCCAGGGACTAGCGGGAGTCCTCACGAGCAGTACTTC
CASSQDPGTSGSPHEQYF
>15|TRBJ1-2|TRBV7-9|TRBD1|few
TGTGCCAGCAGCCCGGGACAGCCTTCGAACTATGGCTACACCTTC
CASSPGQPSNYGYTF
>13|TRBJ2-7|TRBV19|TRBD2|.
TGTGCCAGTAGTATGGGACTAGCTTACGAGCAGTACTTC
CASSMGLAYEQYF
>14|TRBJ1-2|TRBV5-6|.|.
TGTGCCAGCAGCCCTACTGACAGGAACTATGGCTACACCTTC
CASSPTDRNYGYTF
>15|TRBJ2-3|TRBV7-3|.|.
TGTGCCAGCAGCTTAGGGGGTCGGGACACAAATACGCAGTATTTT
CASSLGGRDTNTQYF
>16|TRBJ2-5|TRBV29-1|TRBD2|.
TGCAGCGCCCTCCGGGGGAGCGGGGGGAACCAAGAGACCCAGTACTTC
CSALRGSGGNQETQYF
>14|TRBJ2-7|TRBV7-2|.|.
TGTGCCAGCAGCTTTCGGGACATCTCCTACGAGCAGTACTTC
CASSFRDISYEQYF
>17|TRBJ2-1|TRBV15|TRBD2|.
TGTGCCACCAGCAGAGGGGCCGGGACTAGCGTTTACAATGAGCAGTTCTTC
CATSRGAGTSVYNEQFF
>16|TRBJ2-2|TRBV2|TRBD2|.
TGTGCCAGCAGCTTAGCGGGAGGACTGAACACCGGGGAGCTGTTTTTT
CASSLAGGLNTGELFF
>14|TRBJ2-2|TRBV9|.|.
TGTGCCAGCAGCGTGGGCCTTGGCACCGGGGAGCTGTTTTTT
CASSVGLGTGELFF
>15|TRBJ2-1|TRBV11-2|TRBD2|.
TGTGCCAGCAGGCTTAGACTAGCCCCCTACAATGAGCAGTTCTTC
CASRLRLAPYNEQFF
>15|TRBJ1-4|TRBV19|.|few
TGTGCCAGTAGTATGAGAGACGGGGGAAATGAAAAACTGTTTTTT
CASSMRDGGNEKLFF
>15|TRBJ1-1|TRBV7-2|.|.
TGTGCCAGCAGCCCCGGGGGGGATATGAACACTGAAGCTTTCTTT
CASSPGGDMNTEAFF
>14|TRBJ2-1|TRBV28|.|.
TGTGCCAGCTCCCTGTCGACCTTAGGACTTGAGCAGTTCTTC
CASSLSTLGLEQFF
>14|TRBJ2-2|TRBV5-6|TRBD1|many
TGTGCCAGCAGCTATGGGACAGGGACCGGGGAGCTGTTTTTT
CASSYGTGTGELFF
>13|TRBJ1-2|TRBV2|.|.
TGTGCCAGCAGCCAGGGGAATCACTATGGCTACACCTTC
CASSQGNHYGYTF
>15|TRBJ1-4|TRBV18|.|.
TGTGCCAGCTCACCGCAGGGGCAGCCAAATGAAAAACTGTTTTTT
CASSPQGQPNEKLFF
>18|TRBJ2-5|TRBV4-3|TRBD2|.
TGCGCCAGCAGCCACGGACTAGCGGGAGACGCCAACCAAGAGACCCAGTACTTC
CASSHGLAGDANQETQYF
>13|TRBJ2-5|TRBV5-1|.|.
TGCGCCAGCAGCTTTACTAGCAAAGAGACCCAGTACTTC
CASSFTSKETQYF
>14|TRBJ2-2|TRBV2|.|.
TGTGCCAGCAGTCAACGGGTCAACACCGGGGAGCTGTTTTTT
CASSQRVNTGELFF
>15|TRBJ1-2|TRBV18|.|once
TGTGCCAGCTCACTCCGGCGGGAGCAAGCGTCCGGCTACACCTTC
CASSLRREQASGYTF